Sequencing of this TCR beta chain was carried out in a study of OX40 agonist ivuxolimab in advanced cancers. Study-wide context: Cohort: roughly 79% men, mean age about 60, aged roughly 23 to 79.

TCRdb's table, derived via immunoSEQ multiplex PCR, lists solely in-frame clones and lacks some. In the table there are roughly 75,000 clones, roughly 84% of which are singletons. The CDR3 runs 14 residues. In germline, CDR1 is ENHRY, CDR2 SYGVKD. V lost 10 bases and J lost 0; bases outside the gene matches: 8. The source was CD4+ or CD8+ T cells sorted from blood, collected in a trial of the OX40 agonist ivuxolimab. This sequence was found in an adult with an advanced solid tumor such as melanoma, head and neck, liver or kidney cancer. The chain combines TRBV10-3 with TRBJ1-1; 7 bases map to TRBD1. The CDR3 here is CATRQGKVNTEAFF. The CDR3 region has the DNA TGTGCCACTCGACAGGGAAAGGTGAACACTGAAGCTTTCTTT.